This entry describes one TCR beta chain. Produced via immunoSEQ multiplex PCR; TCRdb's table is partial and in-frame only. In the table there are 190,000 or so clones, about 82% of which are singletons. These data originate in a study of blood T cell repertoires in COVID-19. Participants had their cohort set by participant-reported clinical history. V was trimmed by 5 bases and J by 0 bases, leaving 14 bases between them. This CDR3 comprises 15 residues. The germline V gene has CDR1 MDHEN and CDR2 SYDVKM. The chain uses TRBV28 and TRBJ2-7; D might be TRBD1 (5 bases). Sequences were obtained from PBMCs or T cells enriched from blood (not recorded which). This TCR was recovered from a woman aged 25 to 39 who had recovered from COVID-19. In DNA form, the CDR3 reads TGTGCCAGCAGTCGGCCAGGGCCAAGCTCCTACGAGCAGTACTTC. Translated: CASSRPGPSSYEQYF.